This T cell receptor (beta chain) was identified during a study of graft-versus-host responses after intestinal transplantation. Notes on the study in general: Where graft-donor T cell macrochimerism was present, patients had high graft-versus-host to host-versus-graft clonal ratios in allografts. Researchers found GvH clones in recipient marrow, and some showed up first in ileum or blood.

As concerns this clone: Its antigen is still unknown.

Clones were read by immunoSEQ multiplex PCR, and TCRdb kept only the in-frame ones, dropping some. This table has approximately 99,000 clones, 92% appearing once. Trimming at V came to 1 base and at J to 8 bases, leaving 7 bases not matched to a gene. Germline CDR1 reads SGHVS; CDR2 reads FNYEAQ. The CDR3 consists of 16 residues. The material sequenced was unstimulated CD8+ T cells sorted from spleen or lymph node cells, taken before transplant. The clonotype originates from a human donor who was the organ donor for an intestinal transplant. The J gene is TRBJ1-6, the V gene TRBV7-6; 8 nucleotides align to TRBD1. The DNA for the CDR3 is TGTGCCAGCAGCTTAGAGGACAGGGAGCGTGATTCACCCCTCCACTTT. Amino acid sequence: CASSLEDRERDSPLHF.